The following is a T cell receptor (beta chain) sequence with its context. Antigen: not known. The V gene's germline CDR1 is SNHLY and CDR2 FYNNEI. V lost 8 bases to trimming and J lost 2 bases, with 15 bases between them. The CDR3 sequence is 14 residues long. The PCR made use of 60 Vbeta and 13 Jbeta primers. Sequencing used immunoSEQ multiplex PCR; TCRdb keeps in-frame clones, though not all of them. The sample has hundreds of thousands of clones, over 60% seen once. The record originates from a study of cytomegalovirus exposure and HLA in healthy donors. Study details: From roughly 180 million T cells, an earlier analysis saw some 120 million unique TCR beta sequences. Study-level points and caveats: Rarity characterized most TCR sequences, yet some public TCRs appeared in many donors. Presence/absence analyses assumed roughly uniform sequencing depth across donors, which may not hold.

The sequenced sample was PBMCs. The chain has TRBV2 and TRBJ1-1, with D unresolved. The clonotype was recovered from a male donor in good health and CMV-seronegative. CDR3 DNA sequence: TGTGCCAGCCAACTTTCGCGGGGAAACACTGAAGCTTTCTTT. Translation: CASQLSRGNTEAFF.